A selection of T cell receptor beta chains follows, all from one sample in a study of blood T cell repertoires in COVID-19. Profiling relied on immunoSEQ multiplex PCR, and the TCRdb table lists in-frame clones only, not all of them. This table has 300,000 to 350,000 clones, 80% to 90% appearing once. The sequenced sample consisted of PBMCs or T cells enriched from blood (not recorded which). These receptors all come from a middle-aged woman with acute COVID-19. The conserved cysteine and the conserved F or W are not part of the CDR3 here. Fields, in order: CDR3 protein, V gene, J gene, D gene. A D gene is named only where the DNA matches it firmly.

ASSPREGPGVQETQY	TRBV3-1/TRBV3-2	TRBJ2-5	NA
ASSVAATGDSPLH	TRBV9	TRBJ1-6	TRBD1
ASRRGSLPNEQY	TRBV27	TRBJ2-7	NA
ASSPHGSGGLSYNEQF	TRBV7-2	TRBJ2-1	TRBD2
ASSQQGIGETQY	TRBV11-2	TRBJ2-5	NA
TPRNTEAF	TRBV20-1	TRBJ1-1	NA
ASSLGADYGYT	TRBV7-9	TRBJ1-2	NA
ASSPGILWPGPLNTEAF	TRBV7-2	TRBJ1-1	NA
AISPGGDSYNEQF	TRBV10-3	TRBJ2-1	TRBD2
ASSYSSGRYEY	TRBV6-5	TRBJ2-3	TRBD2
ASSVGTGPPYEQY	TRBV9	TRBJ2-7	NA
ASRERGGYNSPLH	TRBV6-5	TRBJ1-6	NA
ASSVMEGSFGELF	TRBV9	TRBJ2-2	NA
AISESGQGKEKLF	TRBV10-3	TRBJ1-4	TRBD1
ASSQTFRGETQY	TRBV27	TRBJ2-5	NA
ASSLGTGASGNTIY	TRBV7-9	TRBJ1-3	TRBD1
ASSLAGTGVDEKLF	TRBV5-1	TRBJ1-4	TRBD1
ASSQDGQGGEKLF	TRBV4-3	TRBJ1-4	TRBD1
ASSPGQGDTQY	TRBV18	TRBJ2-3	TRBD1
ASSEAPGLLF	TRBV25-1	TRBJ1-4	NA
ASSIELVGRYEQF	TRBV19	TRBJ2-1	NA
ASRNYETEAF	TRBV6-6	TRBJ1-1	NA
ASSATSRRTDTQY	TRBV5-1	TRBJ2-3	TRBD2
ASSTRDMGYNEQF	TRBV19	TRBJ2-1	NA
ASGRLAGVIDTQY	TRBV2	TRBJ2-3	TRBD2
AKSRDRVGYGYT	TRBV6-5	TRBJ1-2	TRBD1
ASSTFAGISEAF	TRBV5-6	TRBJ1-1	NA
ASSQVLLQGRGNTIY	TRBV4-3	TRBJ1-3	NA
ASRHISGGAHEQY	TRBV7-8	TRBJ2-7	TRBD2
ASSPPQSEKLF	TRBV18	TRBJ1-4	NA
ASSLAVAGGETQY	TRBV7-2	TRBJ2-5	TRBD2
ASSGSRDITPYEQY	TRBV11-2	TRBJ2-7	NA
ASSFSRNEAF	TRBV7-9	TRBJ1-1	NA
ASSEGTGKPEQF	TRBV6-1	TRBJ2-1	TRBD1
ASSQGSGGNEKLF	TRBV4-1	TRBJ1-4	NA
ASSLEVPGYGMNTEAF	TRBV5-1	TRBJ1-1	NA
ASSPVPDRDYGYT	TRBV18	TRBJ1-2	TRBD1
ASSDGSTDQPQH	TRBV6-1	TRBJ1-5	NA
ASSLYGTSEQY	TRBV5-1	TRBJ2-7	NA
ASSLAQGLAPF	TRBV7-6	TRBJ2-1	TRBD2
ASSPPGNNQPQH	TRBV27	TRBJ1-5	NA
ASSLGKAGGPRDEQF	TRBV3-1/TRBV3-2	TRBJ2-1	TRBD2
ASSKNNPWGGDYGYT	TRBV27	TRBJ1-2	NA
ASSTSGTGNQPQH	TRBV11-2	TRBJ1-5	TRBD1
ASSSGTGLYSPLH	TRBV9	TRBJ1-6	TRBD1
ASSGDIYTEAF	TRBV18	TRBJ1-1	NA
ASSQGGFTGELF	TRBV4-1	TRBJ2-2	NA